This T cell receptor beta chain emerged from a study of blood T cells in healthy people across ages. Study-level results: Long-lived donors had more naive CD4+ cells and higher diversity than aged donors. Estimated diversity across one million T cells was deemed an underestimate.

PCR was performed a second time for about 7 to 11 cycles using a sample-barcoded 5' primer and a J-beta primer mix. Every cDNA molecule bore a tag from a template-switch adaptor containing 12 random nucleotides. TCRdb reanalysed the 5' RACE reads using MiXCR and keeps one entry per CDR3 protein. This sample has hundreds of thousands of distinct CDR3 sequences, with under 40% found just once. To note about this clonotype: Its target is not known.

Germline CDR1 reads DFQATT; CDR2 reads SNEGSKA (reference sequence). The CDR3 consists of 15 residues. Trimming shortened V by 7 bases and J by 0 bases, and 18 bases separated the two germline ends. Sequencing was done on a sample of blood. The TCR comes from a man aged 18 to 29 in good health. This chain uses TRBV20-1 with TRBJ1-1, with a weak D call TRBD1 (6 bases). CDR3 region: CSGLGGGSVNTEAFF. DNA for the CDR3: TGCAGTGGCCTGGGGGGCGGGTCAGTGAACACTGAAGCTTTCTTT.